This entry is about one T cell receptor beta chain. At one of its ends the junction is not consistent with the germline gene, which may arise from a read error. The PCR employed 60 Vbeta primers together with 13 Jbeta primers. Here immunoSEQ multiplex PCR was the method, and the copy in TCRdb shows in-frame clones only, minus some. Of 83,000 or so clones in the sample, 79% are singletons; the top ten hold approximately 14%. The sample originates from a study of cytomegalovirus exposure and HLA in healthy donors. This clonotype originated in a woman in her 40s in good health and CMV-seropositive. The sequencing sample was made of PBMCs.

The CDR3 sequence is CASSPPGLAGVETGELFF. CDR3 DNA sequence: TGTGCTAGCAGCCCCCCCGGGTTAGCGGGAGTCGAAACCGGGGAGCTGTTTTTT. The gene calls are TRBV7-7 and TRBJ2-2; 9 bases are a match to TRBD2. The CDR3 length is 18 residues. Germline loops: CDR1 SSHAT, CDR2 FNYEAQ (reference sequence).